A selection of T cell receptor beta chains follows, all from one sample in a study of blood T cell repertoires in COVID-19. Only in-frame clones appear in the TCRdb table, and some are missing; sequencing was by immunoSEQ multiplex PCR. The table has about 160,000 clones, approximately 83% seen once. The sample was peripheral blood. Receptors were obtained from a man between 65 and 85 years old who had recovered from COVID-19. CDR3s include the opening cysteine and the closing phenylalanine or tryptophan. D genes are given only for firm matches. The size field is filled for only some rows; it gives once, few, many or a size class.

V gene: TRBV7-6
J gene: TRBJ2-7
D gene: TRBD1
clone size: -
CDR3 DNA: TGTGCCAGCAGCTTAACGGGGGACAGGGCGTACGAGCAGTACTTC
CDR3 protein: CASSLTGDRAYEQYF

V gene: TRBV18
J gene: TRBJ2-5
D gene: -
clone size: -
CDR3 DNA: TGTGCCAGCTCACCAATGGACTTGCAAGAGACCCAGTACTTC
CDR3 protein: CASSPMDLQETQYF

V gene: TRBV6-5
J gene: TRBJ1-6
D gene: -
clone size: few
CDR3 DNA: TGTGCCAGCAGCCTCGGGAGCTCCTATAATTCACCCCTCCACTTT
CDR3 protein: CASSLGSSYNSPLHF

V gene: TRBV7-8
J gene: TRBJ1-3
D gene: -
clone size: -
CDR3 DNA: TGTGCCAGCAGCCGGGACGGGAGGGTCGGAAACACCATATATTTT
CDR3 protein: CASSRDGRVGNTIYF

V gene: TRBV10-2
J gene: TRBJ2-1
D gene: TRBD1
clone size: -
CDR3 DNA: TGCGCCAGCAGCCCGGGACAGGGAAGGACGGATGAGCAGTTCTTC
CDR3 protein: CASSPGQGRTDEQFF

V gene: TRBV3-1/TRBV3-2
J gene: TRBJ1-2
D gene: TRBD1
clone size: -
CDR3 DNA: TGTGCCAGCAGCCCGACAGGGGGCTATGGCTACACCTTC
CDR3 protein: CASSPTGGYGYTF

V gene: TRBV18
J gene: TRBJ1-2
D gene: TRBD1
clone size: once
CDR3 DNA: TGTGCCAGCTCACCAGGGGACAGGGCGCGCGGCTACACCTTC
CDR3 protein: CASSPGDRARGYTF

V gene: TRBV29-1
J gene: TRBJ2-1
D gene: TRBD2
clone size: -
CDR3 DNA: TGCAGCGTTGCCGGGACTAGCGGGAGGAATGAGCAGTTCTTC
CDR3 protein: CSVAGTSGRNEQFF

V gene: TRBV15
J gene: TRBJ2-1
D gene: -
clone size: -
CDR3 DNA: TGTGCCACCAGCAGAGATGGGACTTTCGGGAATGAGCAGTTCTTC
CDR3 protein: CATSRDGTFGNEQFF

V gene: TRBV19
J gene: TRBJ1-3
D gene: -
clone size: once
CDR3 DNA: TGTGCCAGTAGAACAGGGCTGGTGGCTGGAAACACCATATATTTT
CDR3 protein: CASRTGLVAGNTIYF

V gene: TRBV25-1
J gene: TRBJ2-5
D gene: -
clone size: -
CDR3 DNA: TGTGCCAGCAGTGTACCCACAGGGTGGCAAGAGACCCAGTACTTC
CDR3 protein: CASSVPTGWQETQYF

V gene: TRBV4-1
J gene: TRBJ2-1
D gene: -
clone size: -
CDR3 DNA: TGCGCCAGCAGCCAACAGCGGTACAATGAGCAGTTCTTC
CDR3 protein: CASSQQRYNEQFF

V gene: TRBV5-1
J gene: TRBJ2-7
D gene: -
clone size: -
CDR3 DNA: TGCGCCAGCAGGGAGGGACAGACCTACGAGCAGTACTTC
CDR3 protein: CASREGQTYEQYF

V gene: TRBV29-1
J gene: TRBJ1-1
D gene: -
clone size: -
CDR3 DNA: TGCAGCGTTGAAGCGGAGAGCATGAACACTGAAGCTTTCTTT
CDR3 protein: CSVEAESMNTEAFF

V gene: TRBV19
J gene: TRBJ2-1
D gene: TRBD2
clone size: -
CDR3 DNA: TGTGCCAGTAGTACTAGCGGGAACTCCTACAATGAGCAGTTCTTC
CDR3 protein: CASSTSGNSYNEQFF

V gene: TRBV15
J gene: TRBJ2-1
D gene: -
clone size: -
CDR3 DNA: TGTGCCACCAGCGGCAGCTCCTACAATGAGCAGTTCTTC
CDR3 protein: CATSGSSYNEQFF

V gene: TRBV3-1/TRBV3-2
J gene: TRBJ2-1
D gene: TRBD2
clone size: -
CDR3 DNA: TGTGCCAGCAGCGCACCTAGCGGGAGGGCCCCTTACAATGAGCAGTTCTTC
CDR3 protein: CASSAPSGRAPYNEQFF

V gene: TRBV6-2/TRBV6-3
J gene: TRBJ1-3
D gene: -
clone size: -
CDR3 DNA: TGTGCCAGCAGTATTCAGGGGACGACTGGAAACACCATATATTTT
CDR3 protein: CASSIQGTTGNTIYF

V gene: TRBV7-2
J gene: TRBJ2-5
D gene: -
clone size: -
CDR3 DNA: TGTGCCAGCAGCTTAGTTCAGATATCTCAAGAGACCCAGTACTTC
CDR3 protein: CASSLVQISQETQYF

V gene: TRBV18
J gene: TRBJ1-6
D gene: TRBD1
clone size: -
CDR3 DNA: TGTGCCAGCTCACCGGGGACAGGCCAGGGCTCACCCCTCCACTTT
CDR3 protein: CASSPGTGQGSPLHF

V gene: TRBV6-6
J gene: TRBJ2-5
D gene: -
clone size: -
CDR3 DNA: TGTGCCAGCAGCTTCGTAGCTGGGGAGACCCAGTACTTC
CDR3 protein: CASSFVAGETQYF

V gene: TRBV5-4
J gene: TRBJ1-4
D gene: -
clone size: -
CDR3 DNA: TGTGCCAGCAGCTTGGACAACCCAACTAATGAAAAACTGTTTTTT
CDR3 protein: CASSLDNPTNEKLFF

V gene: TRBV19
J gene: TRBJ2-7
D gene: TRBD2
clone size: few
CDR3 DNA: TGTGCCAGTAGTATAGAGGGGACTAGCGGGAGATCGATGCACGAGCAGTACTTC
CDR3 protein: CASSIEGTSGRSMHEQYF

V gene: TRBV7-8
J gene: TRBJ1-3
D gene: TRBD1
clone size: -
CDR3 DNA: TGTGCCAGCAGCTTTGGATGGGACAGTGGAAACACCATATATTTT
CDR3 protein: CASSFGWDSGNTIYF

V gene: TRBV6-1
J gene: TRBJ1-5
D gene: -
clone size: -
CDR3 DNA: TGTGCCAGCAGTGAACACAATCAGCCCCAGCATTTT
CDR3 protein: CASSEHNQPQHF

V gene: TRBV7-9
J gene: TRBJ2-1
D gene: TRBD2
clone size: -
CDR3 DNA: TGTGCCAGCAGCTTAGAGGGTGCTAGCGGGAGGGCCGCTGAGCAGTTCTTC
CDR3 protein: CASSLEGASGRAAEQFF

V gene: TRBV21-1
J gene: TRBJ2-3
D gene: -
clone size: -
CDR3 DNA: TGTGCCAGCAGCAAAGATCTAGCGGAGCTCACAGATACGCAGTATTTT
CDR3 protein: CASSKDLAELTDTQYF